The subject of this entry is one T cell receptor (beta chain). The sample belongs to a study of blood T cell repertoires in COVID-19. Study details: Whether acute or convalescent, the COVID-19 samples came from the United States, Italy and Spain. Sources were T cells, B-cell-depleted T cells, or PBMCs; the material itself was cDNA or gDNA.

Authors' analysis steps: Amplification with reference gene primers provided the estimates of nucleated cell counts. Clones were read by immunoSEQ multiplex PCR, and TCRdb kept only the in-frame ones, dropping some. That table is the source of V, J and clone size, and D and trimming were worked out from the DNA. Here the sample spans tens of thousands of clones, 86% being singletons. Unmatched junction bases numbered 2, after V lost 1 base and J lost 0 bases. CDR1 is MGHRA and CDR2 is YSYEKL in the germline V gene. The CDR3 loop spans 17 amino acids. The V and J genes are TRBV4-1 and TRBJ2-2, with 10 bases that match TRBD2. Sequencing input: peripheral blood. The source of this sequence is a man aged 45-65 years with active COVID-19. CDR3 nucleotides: TGCGCCAGCAGCCAAGCCGGGACTAGCGCGAACACCGGGGAGCTGTTTTTT. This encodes CASSQAGTSANTGELFF.